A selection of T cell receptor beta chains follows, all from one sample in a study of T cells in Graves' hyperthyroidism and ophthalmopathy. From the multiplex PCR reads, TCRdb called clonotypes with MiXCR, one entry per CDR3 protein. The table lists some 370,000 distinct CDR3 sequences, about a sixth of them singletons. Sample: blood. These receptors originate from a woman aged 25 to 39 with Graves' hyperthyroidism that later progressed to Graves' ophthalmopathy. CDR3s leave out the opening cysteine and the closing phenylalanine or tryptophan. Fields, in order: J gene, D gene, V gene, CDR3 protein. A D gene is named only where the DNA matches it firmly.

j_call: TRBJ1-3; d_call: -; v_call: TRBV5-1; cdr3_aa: ASSLAGIGPGNTIY
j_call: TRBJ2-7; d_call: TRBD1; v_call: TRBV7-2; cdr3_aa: ASRLDRASYEQY
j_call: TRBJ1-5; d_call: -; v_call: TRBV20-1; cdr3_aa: SASRGAQPQH
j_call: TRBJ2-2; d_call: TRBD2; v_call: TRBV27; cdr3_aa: ASSLRREAKNTGELF
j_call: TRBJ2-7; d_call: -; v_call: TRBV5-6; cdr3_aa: ASSSGWDAYEQY
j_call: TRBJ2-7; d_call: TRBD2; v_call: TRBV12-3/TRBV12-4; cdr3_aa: ASSLGLAGTYEQY
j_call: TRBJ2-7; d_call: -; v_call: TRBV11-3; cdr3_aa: ASSLPGMNEQY
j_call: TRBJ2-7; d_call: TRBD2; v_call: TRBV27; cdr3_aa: ASSPRGRALYEQY
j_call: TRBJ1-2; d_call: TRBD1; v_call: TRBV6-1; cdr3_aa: ASSGWGQGSVYGYT
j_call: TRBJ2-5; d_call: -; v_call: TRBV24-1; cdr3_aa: ATSDFRVAGKETQY
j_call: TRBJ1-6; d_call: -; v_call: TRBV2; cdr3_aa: ASISGLFNSPLH
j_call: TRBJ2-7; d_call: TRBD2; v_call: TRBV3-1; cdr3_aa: ASSQEELAGGHEQY
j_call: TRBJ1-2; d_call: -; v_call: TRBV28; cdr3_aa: ASSFAQDYGYT
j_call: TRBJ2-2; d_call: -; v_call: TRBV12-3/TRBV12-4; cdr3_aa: ASSPTRNTGELF
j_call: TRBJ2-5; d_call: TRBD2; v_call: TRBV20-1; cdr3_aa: SAKSLAGVRETQY
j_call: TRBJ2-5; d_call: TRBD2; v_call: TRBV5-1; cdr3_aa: ASRWTSGRAQETQY
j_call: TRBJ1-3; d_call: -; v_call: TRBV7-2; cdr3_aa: ASSLLNTIY
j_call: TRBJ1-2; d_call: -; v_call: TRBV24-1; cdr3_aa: ATRDDQYGYT
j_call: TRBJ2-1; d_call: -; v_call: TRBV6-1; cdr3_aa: ASSRYPGGHEQF
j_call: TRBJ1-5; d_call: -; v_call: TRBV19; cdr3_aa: ASQIQGIRQPQH
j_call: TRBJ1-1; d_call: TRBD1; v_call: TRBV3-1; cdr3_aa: ASSHGMDRDSTEAF
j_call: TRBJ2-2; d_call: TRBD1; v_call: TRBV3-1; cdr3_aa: ASSDQGAGELF
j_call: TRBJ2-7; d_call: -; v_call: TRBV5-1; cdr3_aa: ASSLSGGAVYEQY
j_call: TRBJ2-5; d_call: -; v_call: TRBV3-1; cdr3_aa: ASSQRWDTEQETQY
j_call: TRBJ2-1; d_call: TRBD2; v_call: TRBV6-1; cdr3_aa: ASSYRNPGLVGEFNEQF
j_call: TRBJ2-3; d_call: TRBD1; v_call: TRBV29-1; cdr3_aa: SVETGQGLADTQY
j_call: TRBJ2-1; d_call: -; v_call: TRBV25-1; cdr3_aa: ASSEFGDKGGEQF
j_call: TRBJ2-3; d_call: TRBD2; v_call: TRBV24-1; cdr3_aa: ATSDEASGSVDTQY
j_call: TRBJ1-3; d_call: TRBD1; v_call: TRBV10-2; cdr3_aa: ASSDRTGSAGNTIY
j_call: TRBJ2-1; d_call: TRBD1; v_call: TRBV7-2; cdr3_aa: ASSPRPGQESRFKKF
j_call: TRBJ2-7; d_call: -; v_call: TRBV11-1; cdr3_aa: ASSDKYISYEQY
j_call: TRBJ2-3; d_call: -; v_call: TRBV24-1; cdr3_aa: ATSDPKRDTQY
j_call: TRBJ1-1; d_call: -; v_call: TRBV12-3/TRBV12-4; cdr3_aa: AIAVGPEAF
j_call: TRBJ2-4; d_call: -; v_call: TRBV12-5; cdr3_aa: ASGLSRGRQAKNIQY
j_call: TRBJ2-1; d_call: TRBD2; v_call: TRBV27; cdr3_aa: ASRLSAQLAGPYNEQF
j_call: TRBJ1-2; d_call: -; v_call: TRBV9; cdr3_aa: ASSVSGHLSNNYGYT
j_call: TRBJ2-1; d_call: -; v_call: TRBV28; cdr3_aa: ASTGIGVWEQF
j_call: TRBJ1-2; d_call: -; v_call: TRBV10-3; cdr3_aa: AISEGPAFYT
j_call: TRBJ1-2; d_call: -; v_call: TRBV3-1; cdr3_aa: ASSRSTGSYGYT
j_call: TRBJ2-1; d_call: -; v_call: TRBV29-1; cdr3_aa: SVEEARGFRSSYNEQF
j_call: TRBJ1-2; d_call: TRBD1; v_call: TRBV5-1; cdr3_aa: ASSPDGTGTYGYT
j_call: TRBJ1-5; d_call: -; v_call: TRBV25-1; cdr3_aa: ASSEYWGPQH
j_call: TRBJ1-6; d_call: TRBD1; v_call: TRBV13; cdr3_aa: ASSFNTGGNSPLH
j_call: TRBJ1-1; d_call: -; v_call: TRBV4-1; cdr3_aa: ASSQGAGFPLNTEAF
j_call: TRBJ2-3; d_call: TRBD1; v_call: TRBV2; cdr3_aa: ASSGPGQGTDTQY
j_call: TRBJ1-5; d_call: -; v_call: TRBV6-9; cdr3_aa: ASSYRAALNQPQH
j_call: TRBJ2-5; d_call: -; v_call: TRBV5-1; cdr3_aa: ASSQGLKETQY
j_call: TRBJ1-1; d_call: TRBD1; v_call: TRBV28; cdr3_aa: ASSPTGTGFEAF
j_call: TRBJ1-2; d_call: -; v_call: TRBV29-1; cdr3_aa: SVLGARDNYGYT
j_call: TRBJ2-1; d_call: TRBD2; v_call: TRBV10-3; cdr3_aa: AISDYGTRIEQF
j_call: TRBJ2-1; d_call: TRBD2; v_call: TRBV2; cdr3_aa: ASSRLAPSSYNEQF
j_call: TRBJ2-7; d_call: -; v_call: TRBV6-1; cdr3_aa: ASSWTGTDAYEQY
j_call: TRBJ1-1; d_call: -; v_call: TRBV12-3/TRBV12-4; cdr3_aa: ASSTTRLADMNTEAF
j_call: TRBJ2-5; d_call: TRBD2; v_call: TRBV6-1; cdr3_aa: ASTDTRLAGGLGETQY
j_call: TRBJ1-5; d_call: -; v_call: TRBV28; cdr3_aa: ASSLAHVINQPQH
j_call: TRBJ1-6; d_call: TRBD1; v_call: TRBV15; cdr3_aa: ATSTEDRGVHNSPLH
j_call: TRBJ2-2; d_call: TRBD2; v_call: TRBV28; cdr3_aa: ASSLLPSGGAGTGELF
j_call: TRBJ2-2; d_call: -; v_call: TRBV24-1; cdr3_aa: ATSSNYRDTATPQELF
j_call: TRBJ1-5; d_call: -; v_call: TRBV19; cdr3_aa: ASIPGPRTDNQPQH
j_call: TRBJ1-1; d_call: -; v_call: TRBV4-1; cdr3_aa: ASSQVQGMNTEAF